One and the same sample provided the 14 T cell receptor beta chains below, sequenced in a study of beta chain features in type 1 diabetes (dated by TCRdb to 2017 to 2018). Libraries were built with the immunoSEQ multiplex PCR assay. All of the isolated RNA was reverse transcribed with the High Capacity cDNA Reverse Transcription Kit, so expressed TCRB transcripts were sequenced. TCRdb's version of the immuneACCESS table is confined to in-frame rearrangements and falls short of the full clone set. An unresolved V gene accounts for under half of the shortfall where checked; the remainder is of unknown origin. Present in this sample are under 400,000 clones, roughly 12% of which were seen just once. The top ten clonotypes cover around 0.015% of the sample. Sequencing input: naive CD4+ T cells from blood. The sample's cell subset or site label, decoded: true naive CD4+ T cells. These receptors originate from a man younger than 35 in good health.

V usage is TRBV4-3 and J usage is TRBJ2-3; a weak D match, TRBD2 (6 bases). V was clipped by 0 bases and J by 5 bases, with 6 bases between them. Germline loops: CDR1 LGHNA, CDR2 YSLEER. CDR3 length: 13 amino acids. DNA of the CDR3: TGCGCCAGCAGCCAAGAAGCGGGAGATACGCAGTATTTT. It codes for CASSQEAGDTQYF.

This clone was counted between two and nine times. The CDR3 here is CASSDTGLTEAFF. The CDR3 DNA is TGTGCCAGCAGTGATACAGGGTTGACTGAAGCTTTCTTT. V gene TRBV7-9 combines with J gene TRBJ1-1; the D gene is possibly TRBD1 (6 bases). CDR1 and CDR2 from the germline V gene are SEHNR and FQNEAQ (reference sequence). V lost 6 bases and J 5 bases, leaving 13 bases between the germline ends. The CDR3 runs to 13 residues.

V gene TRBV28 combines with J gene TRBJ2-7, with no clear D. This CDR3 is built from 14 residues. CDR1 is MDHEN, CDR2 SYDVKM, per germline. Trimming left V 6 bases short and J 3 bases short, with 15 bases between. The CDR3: CASSPSLSLYEQYF. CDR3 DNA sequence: TGTGCCAGCAGCCCTTCTTTGTCCCTCTACGAGCAGTACTTC.

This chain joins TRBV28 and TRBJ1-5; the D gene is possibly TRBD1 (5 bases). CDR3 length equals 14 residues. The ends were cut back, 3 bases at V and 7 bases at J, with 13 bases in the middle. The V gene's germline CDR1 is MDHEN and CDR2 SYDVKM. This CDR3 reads CASSFSGLAQPQHF. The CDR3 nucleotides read TGTGCCAGCAGTTTCTCAGGGTTGGCCCAGCCCCAGCATTTT.

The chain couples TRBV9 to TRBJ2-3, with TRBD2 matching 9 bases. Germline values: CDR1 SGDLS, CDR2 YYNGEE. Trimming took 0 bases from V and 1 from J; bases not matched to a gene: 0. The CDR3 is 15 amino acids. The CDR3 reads CASSVASGGTDTQYF. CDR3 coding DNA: TGTGCCAGCAGCGTAGCTAGCGGGGGCACAGATACGCAGTATTTT.

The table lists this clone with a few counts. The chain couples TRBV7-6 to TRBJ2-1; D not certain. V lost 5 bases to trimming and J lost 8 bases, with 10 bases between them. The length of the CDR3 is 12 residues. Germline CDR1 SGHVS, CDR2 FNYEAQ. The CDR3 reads CASSTGVDEQFF. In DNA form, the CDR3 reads TGTGCCAGCAGCACCGGAGTCGATGAGCAGTTCTTC.

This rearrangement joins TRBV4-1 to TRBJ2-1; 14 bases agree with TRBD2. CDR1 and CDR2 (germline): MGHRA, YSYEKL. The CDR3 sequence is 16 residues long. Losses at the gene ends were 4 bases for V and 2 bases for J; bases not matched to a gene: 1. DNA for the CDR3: TGCGCCAGCAGCCGGGGACTAGCGGGGGCCTACAATGAGCAGTTCTTC. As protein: CASSRGLAGAYNEQFF.

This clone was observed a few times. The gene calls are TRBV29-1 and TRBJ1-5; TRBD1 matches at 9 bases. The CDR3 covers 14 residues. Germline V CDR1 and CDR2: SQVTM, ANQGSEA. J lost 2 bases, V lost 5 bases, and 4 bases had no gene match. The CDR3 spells CSVTTGGGNQPQHF. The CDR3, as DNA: TGCAGCGTTACCACAGGGGGCGGCAATCAGCCCCAGCATTTT.

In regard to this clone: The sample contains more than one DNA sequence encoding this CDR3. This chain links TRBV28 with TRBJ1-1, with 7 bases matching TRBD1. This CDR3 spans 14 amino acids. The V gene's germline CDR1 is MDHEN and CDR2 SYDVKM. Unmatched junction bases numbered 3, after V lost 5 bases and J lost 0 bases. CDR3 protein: CASSLGTVNTEAFF. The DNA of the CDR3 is TGTGCCAGCAGTCTCGGGACAGTGAACACTGAAGCTTTCTTT.

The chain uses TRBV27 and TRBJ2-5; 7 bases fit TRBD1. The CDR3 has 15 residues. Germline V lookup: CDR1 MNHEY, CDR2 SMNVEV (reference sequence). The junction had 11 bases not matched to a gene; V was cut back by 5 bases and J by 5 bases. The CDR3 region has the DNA TGTGCCAGCAGTCAGATACACAGGGGACGTGAGACCCAGTACTTC. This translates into CASSQIHRGRETQYF.

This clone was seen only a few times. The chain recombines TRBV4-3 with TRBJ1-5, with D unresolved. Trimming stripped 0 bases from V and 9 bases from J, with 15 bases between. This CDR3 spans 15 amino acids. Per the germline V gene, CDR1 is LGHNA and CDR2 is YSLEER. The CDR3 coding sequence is TGCGCCAGCAGCCAAGATCGTCTTGGAGGACGGCCCCAGCATTTT. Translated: CASSQDRLGGRPQHF.

The CDR3 DNA sequence: TGTGCCAGCAGCTTAGAGCGGGGGGAAATCTACAATGAGCAGTTCTTC. Protein: CASSLERGEIYNEQFF. The J gene is TRBJ2-1, the V gene TRBV7-2, with 9 bases matching TRBD2. The ends lost 1 base at V and 3 bases at J; junction bases unmatched: 4. The CDR3 is made up of 16 amino acids. Per germline, CDR1 SGHTA and CDR2 FQGNSA.

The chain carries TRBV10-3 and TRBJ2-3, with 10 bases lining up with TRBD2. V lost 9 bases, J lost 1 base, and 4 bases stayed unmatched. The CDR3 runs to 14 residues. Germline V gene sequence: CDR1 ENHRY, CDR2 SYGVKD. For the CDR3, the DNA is TGTGCCATACAAGCGGGAGGGGGCACAGATACGCAGTATTTT. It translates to CAIQAGGGTDTQYF.

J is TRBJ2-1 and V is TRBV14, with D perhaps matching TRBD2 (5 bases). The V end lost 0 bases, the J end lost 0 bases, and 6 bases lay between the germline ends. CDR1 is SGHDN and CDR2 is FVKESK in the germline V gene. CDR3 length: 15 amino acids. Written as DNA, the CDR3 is TGTGCCAGCAGCCAAGAGGGGAGCTCCTACAATGAGCAGTTCTTC. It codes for CASSQEGSSYNEQFF.